The rows below give T cell receptor beta chains drawn from one sample of a study of control samples from healthy donors and cancer patients. Repertoires were generated with immunoSEQ multiplex PCR, while TCRdb's copy carries only in-frame clones and drops some. This table has 80,000 to 100,000 clones, around 88% appearing once. Sequenced material: blood. The receptors here all came from a man between 25 and 39 years old in good health. CDR3s include the opening cysteine and the closing phenylalanine or tryptophan. D genes are given only for firm matches. Clone size is given for some rows only: seen once, a few or many times, or a class if the clone is expanded.

J gene: TRBJ2-2; V gene: TRBV15; D gene: .; clone size: .; CDR3 DNA: TGTGCCACCAGCAGAGATGGTGACGTGATCGCTAGAGGGGAGCTGTTTTTT; CDR3 protein: CATSRDGDVIARGELFF
J gene: TRBJ2-5; V gene: TRBV9; D gene: TRBD1; clone size: few; CDR3 DNA: TGTGCCAGCAGCACCCGGGACAGATTCCCTCAAGAGACCCAGTACTTC; CDR3 protein: CASSTRDRFPQETQYF
J gene: TRBJ2-1; V gene: TRBV18; D gene: TRBD2; clone size: .; CDR3 DNA: TGTGCCAGCTCACCTTGGCTAGCGGGAAGCAGTGAGCAGTTCTTC; CDR3 protein: CASSPWLAGSSEQFF
J gene: TRBJ2-5; V gene: TRBV2; D gene: .; clone size: .; CDR3 DNA: TGTGCCAGCAGTGGGGATGGGTCCAGAGAGACCCAGTACTTC; CDR3 protein: CASSGDGSRETQYF
J gene: TRBJ2-3; V gene: TRBV20-1; D gene: .; clone size: .; CDR3 DNA: TGCAGTGCTAGTGGTTGGCAGGCCACAGATACGCAGTATTTT; CDR3 protein: CSASGWQATDTQYF
J gene: TRBJ2-4; V gene: TRBV5-4; D gene: TRBD1; clone size: .; CDR3 DNA: TGTGCCAGCAGCTCCGGGACAGCGTATCAGTACTTC; CDR3 protein: CASSSGTAYQYF
J gene: TRBJ2-1; V gene: TRBV19; D gene: TRBD2; clone size: .; CDR3 DNA: TGTGCCAGTAGTACGACTAGCGGGAGGGCCGATGAGCAGTTCTTC; CDR3 protein: CASSTTSGRADEQFF
J gene: TRBJ2-7; V gene: TRBV28; D gene: .; clone size: .; CDR3 DNA: TGTGCCAGCAGTTTATTGTCGGGTCGGCTGTTGAGCTCCTACGAGCAGTACTTC; CDR3 protein: CASSLLSGRLLSSYEQYF
J gene: TRBJ2-1; V gene: TRBV11-3; D gene: .; clone size: .; CDR3 DNA: TGTGCCAGCAGCTTAGAACGGGTTTACAATGAGCAGTTCTTC; CDR3 protein: CASSLERVYNEQFF
J gene: TRBJ1-4; V gene: TRBV7-2; D gene: .; clone size: .; CDR3 DNA: TGTGCCAGCAGCTTAAATCTCTGGAGAGCAACTAATGAAAAACTGTTTTTT; CDR3 protein: CASSLNLWRATNEKLFF
J gene: TRBJ2-1; V gene: TRBV7-6; D gene: TRBD1; clone size: .; CDR3 DNA: TGTGCCAGCAGCTTATCAGGTCGGGGACAGGGGTACAATGAGCAGTTCTTC; CDR3 protein: CASSLSGRGQGYNEQFF
J gene: TRBJ2-1; V gene: TRBV19; D gene: TRBD2; clone size: .; CDR3 DNA: TGTGCCAGTAGTATCGGCCGGAGTAGCGGGAGGGCCAACTCCTACAATGAGCAGTTCTTC; CDR3 protein: CASSIGRSSGRANSYNEQFF
J gene: TRBJ2-7; V gene: TRBV6-5; D gene: .; clone size: .; CDR3 DNA: TGTGCCAGCAGTTACCCATATTATGTCCACGAGCAGTACTTC; CDR3 protein: CASSYPYYVHEQYF
J gene: TRBJ1-5; V gene: TRBV12-5; D gene: .; clone size: once; CDR3 DNA: TGTGCTAGTGGGACCAACGCAGGGTATCAGCCCCAGCATTTT; CDR3 protein: CASGTNAGYQPQHF
J gene: TRBJ1-1; V gene: TRBV28; D gene: .; clone size: .; CDR3 DNA: TGTGCCAGCAGTTTCCGTCCTATACCCGCGAACACTGAAGCTTTCTTT; CDR3 protein: CASSFRPIPANTEAFF
J gene: TRBJ1-2; V gene: TRBV14; D gene: .; clone size: .; CDR3 DNA: TGTGCCAGCAGCCAACGAGGCTATGGCTACACCTTC; CDR3 protein: CASSQRGYGYTF
J gene: TRBJ2-4; V gene: TRBV25-1; D gene: .; clone size: .; CDR3 DNA: TGTGCCAGCAGTGATGGTAGGACAGCAAACATTCAGTACTTC; CDR3 protein: CASSDGRTANIQYF
J gene: TRBJ2-7; V gene: TRBV19; D gene: .; clone size: .; CDR3 DNA: TGTGCCAGTAGTATCTATCCAGGGCCCTACGAGCAGTACTTC; CDR3 protein: CASSIYPGPYEQYF
J gene: TRBJ2-7; V gene: TRBV6-5; D gene: .; clone size: once; CDR3 DNA: TGTGCCAGCAACTACGCGGGATCAGGCTACGAGCAGTACTTC; CDR3 protein: CASNYAGSGYEQYF
J gene: TRBJ2-7; V gene: TRBV11-1; D gene: .; clone size: .; CDR3 DNA: TGTGCCAGCAGCGGTAACAGGAGGGAGCAGTACTTC; CDR3 protein: CASSGNRREQYF
J gene: TRBJ2-3; V gene: TRBV7-9; D gene: .; clone size: .; CDR3 DNA: TGTGCCAGCAGCTCCGGGATCCAACCCACAGATACGCAGTATTTT; CDR3 protein: CASSSGIQPTDTQYF
J gene: TRBJ2-1; V gene: TRBV7-2; D gene: .; clone size: .; CDR3 DNA: TGTGCCAGCAGCCCCAGGGTCTCACCCTACAATGAGCAGTTCTTC; CDR3 protein: CASSPRVSPYNEQFF
J gene: TRBJ1-4; V gene: TRBV2; D gene: TRBD1; clone size: .; CDR3 DNA: TGTGCCAGCATGGGACAGGGGGCCGCTAATGAAAAACTGTTTTTT; CDR3 protein: CASMGQGAANEKLFF
J gene: TRBJ2-4; V gene: TRBV2; D gene: .; clone size: .; CDR3 DNA: TGTGCCAGCAGCCTACAGGGACTTCTAGCCAAAAACATTCAGTACTTC; CDR3 protein: CASSLQGLLAKNIQYF
J gene: TRBJ2-3; V gene: TRBV7-8; D gene: .; clone size: .; CDR3 DNA: TGTGCCAGCAGCTTAGAGCTAGCTGTAGATACGCAGTATTTT; CDR3 protein: CASSLELAVDTQYF
J gene: TRBJ1-2; V gene: TRBV19; D gene: .; clone size: .; CDR3 DNA: TGTGCCAGTAGCGGACAGACGGCTAACTATGGCTACACCTTC; CDR3 protein: CASSGQTANYGYTF
J gene: TRBJ1-4; V gene: TRBV5-1; D gene: TRBD1; clone size: .; CDR3 DNA: TGCGCCAGCAGCTTTCGGACAGGGGGCAATGGAAAACTGTTTTTT; CDR3 protein: CASSFRTGGNGKLFF
J gene: TRBJ2-5; V gene: TRBV24-1; D gene: TRBD2; clone size: .; CDR3 DNA: TGTGCCACCAGTGATTGGACTAGCGAATTTCATACCCAGTACTTC; CDR3 protein: CATSDWTSEFHTQYF
J gene: TRBJ1-3; V gene: TRBV27; D gene: .; clone size: .; CDR3 DNA: TGTGCCAGCAGTTTATCCGCAGACTCTGGAAACACCATATATTTT; CDR3 protein: CASSLSADSGNTIYF
J gene: TRBJ2-1; V gene: TRBV7-3; D gene: .; clone size: .; CDR3 DNA: TGTGCCAGCAGCGTACAGGTGCAAGGTGAGCAGTTCTTC; CDR3 protein: CASSVQVQGEQFF
J gene: TRBJ2-2; V gene: TRBV19; D gene: TRBD2; clone size: .; CDR3 DNA: TGTGCCAGTAGTATCTCGTTAGCGGGAACGACCACCGGGGAGCTGTTTTTT; CDR3 protein: CASSISLAGTTTGELFF
J gene: TRBJ1-5; V gene: TRBV28; D gene: TRBD1; clone size: .; CDR3 DNA: TGTGCCAGCAGTTTTGGACAGGGAAAAGAGTCGAGGCAGCCCCAGCATTTT; CDR3 protein: CASSFGQGKESRQPQHF
J gene: TRBJ2-2; V gene: TRBV27; D gene: .; clone size: .; CDR3 DNA: TGTGCCAGCAGCCCCTGGGTACCGAACACCGGGGAGCTGTTTTTT; CDR3 protein: CASSPWVPNTGELFF
J gene: TRBJ1-4; V gene: TRBV4-1; D gene: TRBD1; clone size: .; CDR3 DNA: TGCGCCAGCAGCCAAGAGGGACAGCCAAAGCCTAATGAAAAACTGTTTTTT; CDR3 protein: CASSQEGQPKPNEKLFF
J gene: TRBJ2-7; V gene: TRBV18; D gene: TRBD1; clone size: .; CDR3 DNA: TGTGCCAGCTCACCAGGGACAGACAACGAGCAGTACTTC; CDR3 protein: CASSPGTDNEQYF
J gene: TRBJ2-4; V gene: TRBV7-2; D gene: .; clone size: .; CDR3 DNA: TGTGCCAGCAGCTTCGCCCAGGGGGGAGCCAAAAACATTCAGTACTTC; CDR3 protein: CASSFAQGGAKNIQYF
J gene: TRBJ2-7; V gene: TRBV11-2; D gene: .; clone size: .; CDR3 DNA: TGTGCCAGCAGCCACAGTTTCGTCTCCTACGAGCAGTACTTC; CDR3 protein: CASSHSFVSYEQYF
J gene: TRBJ1-5; V gene: TRBV5-8; D gene: .; clone size: .; CDR3 DNA: TGTGCCAGCAGCTTGGGGGGGTATAGGAATCAGCCCCAGCATTTT; CDR3 protein: CASSLGGYRNQPQHF
J gene: TRBJ1-2; V gene: TRBV12-5; D gene: .; clone size: once; CDR3 DNA: TGTGCTAGTGGTTTGAACAGGGATGGCTACACCTTC; CDR3 protein: CASGLNRDGYTF
J gene: TRBJ2-1; V gene: TRBV28; D gene: TRBD2; clone size: few; CDR3 DNA: TGTGCCAGCGGGACTAGCGCATTTAGGAGTGAGCAGTTCTTC; CDR3 protein: CASGTSAFRSEQFF
J gene: TRBJ2-7; V gene: TRBV10-1; D gene: .; clone size: .; CDR3 DNA: TGCGCCAGCAGTGATTGGAGGGGCGAGCAGTACTTC; CDR3 protein: CASSDWRGEQYF
J gene: TRBJ2-1; V gene: TRBV6-2/TRBV6-3; D gene: TRBD2; clone size: once; CDR3 DNA: TGTGCCAGCAGCCCTCTGACTAGCGGGAGGGCCTTTAGCTCCTACAATGAGCAGTTCTTC; CDR3 protein: CASSPLTSGRAFSSYNEQFF
J gene: TRBJ1-2; V gene: TRBV29-1; D gene: TRBD1; clone size: .; CDR3 DNA: TGCAGCGTGCCTCCGGGACAGCAGGGTCCTGGCTACACCTTC; CDR3 protein: CSVPPGQQGPGYTF
J gene: TRBJ2-2; V gene: TRBV10-1; D gene: TRBD1; clone size: .; CDR3 DNA: TGCGCCAGCAATACAGGGGGCAACACCGGGGAGCTGTTTTTT; CDR3 protein: CASNTGGNTGELFF
J gene: TRBJ2-1; V gene: TRBV4-2; D gene: .; clone size: .; CDR3 DNA: TGTGCCAGCAGCCAAGGGGGCAATGAGCAGTTCTTC; CDR3 protein: CASSQGGNEQFF
J gene: TRBJ1-6; V gene: TRBV5-8; D gene: .; clone size: .; CDR3 DNA: TGTGCCAGCAGCTTCGTACAGGGAGTAACCTATAATTCACCCCTCCACTTT; CDR3 protein: CASSFVQGVTYNSPLHF
J gene: TRBJ2-6; V gene: TRBV29-1; D gene: .; clone size: .; CDR3 DNA: TGCAGCGTTGGACAGGTCCTTAGAGGAGGGGCCAACGTCCTGACTTTC; CDR3 protein: CSVGQVLRGGANVLTF
J gene: TRBJ1-2; V gene: TRBV30; D gene: TRBD1; clone size: .; CDR3 DNA: TGTGCCTGGGCAAGGACAGGGGGGCAACACTATGGCTACACCTTC; CDR3 protein: CAWARTGGQHYGYTF
J gene: TRBJ1-5; V gene: TRBV24-1; D gene: .; clone size: .; CDR3 DNA: TGTGCCACCAGTGATTTGGGGCAGCCCCAGCATTTT; CDR3 protein: CATSDLGQPQHF
J gene: TRBJ1-6; V gene: TRBV4-1; D gene: .; clone size: .; CDR3 DNA: TGCGCCAGCAGCCCCCCGGCGGGGGGGTATTCACCCCTCTACTTT; CDR3 protein: CASSPPAGGYSPLYF
J gene: TRBJ2-1; V gene: TRBV15; D gene: .; clone size: .; CDR3 DNA: TGTGCCACCAGTCCTACCGGGTTCTACAATGAGCAGTTCTTC; CDR3 protein: CATSPTGFYNEQFF